The sequence of this TCR beta chain was determined in a study of glioma-infiltrating T cells after dendritic cell vaccination. Background on the study: Samples are from glioblastoma patients in Phase I and II dendritic cell vaccine trials. Study results and caveats: Survival was not directly related to TCR clonality in these patients. The cohort had few patients with full blood and tumor sets.

V lost 4 bases to trimming and J lost 2 bases; unmatched junction nucleotides: 8. There are 15 residues in the CDR3. To note about this clone: Its antigen is unidentified.

Time point: after dendritic cell vaccination, including at tumor progression/relapse. Produced via immunoSEQ multiplex PCR; TCRdb's table is partial and in-frame only. The sample lists fewer than 90,000 clones, 83% occurring once. This receptor was taken from a human donor with glioblastoma. Sequenced here: blood, sampled after dendritic cell vaccination. The chain carries TRBV5-3 and TRBJ1-2; 7 bases match TRBD1. TRBV5-3 falls under the ORF class, with uncertain function. CDR3 sequence: CARSRRDRDNYGYTF. In DNA, the CDR3 is TGTGCCAGAAGCCGCCGGGACAGAGACAACTATGGCTACACCTTC.